Shown below are 10 T cell receptor beta chains from a single sample sequenced in a study of cytomegalovirus exposure and HLA in healthy donors. The PCR contained 60 Vbeta and 13 Jbeta primers. Produced via immunoSEQ multiplex PCR; TCRdb's table is partial and in-frame only. The table has about 150,000 clones, approximately 85% seen once. The sequenced material came from PBMCs. The receptors shown here come from a young man in good health and CMV-seropositive.

The gene calls are TRBV18 and TRBJ2-3; 11 bases are shared with TRBD1. Germline values: CDR1 KGHSH, CDR2 LQKENI. This CDR3 comprises 16 residues. Trimming at V came to 2 bases and at J to 1 base, leaving 2 bases not matched to a gene. CDR3 residues: CASSPRTGGGTDTQYF. The CDR3 DNA sequence: TGTGCCAGCTCACCAAGGACAGGGGGCGGCACAGATACGCAGTATTTT.

The chain has TRBV19 and TRBJ2-1; 9 bases are a match to TRBD1. The V gene end was trimmed by 11 bases and the J gene end by 1 base; junction bases not matched to a gene: 9. CDR1 is LNHDA, CDR2 SQIVND, per germline (reference sequence). The CDR3 covers 15 residues. The chain's CDR3 is CASDRGGVSYNEQFF. The CDR3 coding sequence is TGTGCCTCCGACAGGGGGGGAGTTTCCTACAATGAGCAGTTCTTC.

The V gene is TRBV7-9, the J gene TRBJ2-2, with 9 bases fitting TRBD1. The germline V gene has CDR1 SEHNR and CDR2 FQNEAQ (reference sequence). The CDR3 sequence is 16 residues long. Losses at the gene ends were 5 bases for V and 2 bases for J; bases not matched to a gene: 6. CDR3 amino acids: CASSQQDRGNTGELFF. CDR3 nucleotides: TGTGCCAGCAGCCAGCAGGACAGGGGTAACACCGGGGAGCTGTTTTTT.

The genes are TRBV11-3 and TRBJ2-1; 7 bases are a match to TRBD2. With 5 bases clipped from V and 0 bases from J, the junction kept 10 bases outside the gene matches. The CDR3 consists of 17 residues. Germline CDR1 reads SGHNT; CDR2 reads YENEEA. The CDR3 sequence: CASSPTSPRSSYNEQFF. DNA for the CDR3: TGTGCCAGCAGCCCGACTAGCCCTCGAAGCTCCTACAATGAGCAGTTCTTC.

This chain's CDR3 is CASSLGTDIYEQYF. DNA of the CDR3: TGTGCCAGCAGTCTAGGGACAGACATCTACGAGCAGTACTTC. The chain combines TRBV11-1 with TRBJ2-7, with TRBD1 identical over 7 bases. This CDR3 is 14 amino acids long. V was clipped by 6 bases and J by 3 bases; unmatched bases: 8. Germline V CDR1 and CDR2: SGHAT, FQDESV (reference sequence). Filled out from reference TRBV11-1 and TRBJ2-7, the complete variable domain reads EAEVAQSPRYKITEKSQAVAFWCDPISGHATLYWYRQILGQGPELLVQFQDESVVDDSQLPKDRFSAERLKGVDSTLKIQPAELGDSAMYLCASSLGTDIYEQYFGPGTRLTVT.

In DNA form, the CDR3 reads TGTGCCATCAGTGGAGCGGGCCCAGCCAAAAACATTCAGTACTTC. Residues: CAISGAGPAKNIQYF. J is TRBJ2-4 and V is TRBV10-3; TRBD2 might be the D (6 bases). Per germline, CDR1 ENHRY and CDR2 SYGVKD. CDR3 length: 15 residues. Trimming left V 4 bases short and J 0 bases short, with 10 bases between.

V usage is TRBV7-8 and J usage is TRBJ2-1; D is unclear. Between the trimmed V and J ends, which lost 5 bases and 5 bases, there was a span of 10 bases. From germline, CDR1 is SGHVS and CDR2 FQNEAQ. The CDR3 contains 13 residues. Here the CDR3 reads CASSASRHNEQFF. The DNA of the CDR3 is TGTGCCAGCAGCGCGTCGCGGCACAATGAGCAGTTCTTC.

V and J are TRBV5-6 and TRBJ1-2, with a possible D match to TRBD1 (6 bases). The ends were cut back, 4 bases at V and 3 bases at J, with 13 bases in the middle. Germline V gives CDR1 SGHDT, CDR2 YYEEEE. The CDR3 covers 14 residues. Here the CDR3 DNA reads TGTGCCAGCAGCGCGACCCCAGGGGACTATGGCTACACCTTC. Translated: CASSATPGDYGYTF. The full variable domain, with the rest looked up from reference TRBV5-6 and TRBJ1-2, is DAGVTQSPTHLIKTRGQQVTLRCSPKSGHDTVSWYQQALGQGPQFIFQYYEEEERQRGNFPDRFSGHQFPNYSSELNVNALLLGDSALYLCASSATPGDYGYTFGSGTRLTVV.

The V gene is TRBV5-4, the J gene TRBJ2-1; TRBD1 might be the D (6 bases). Between the trimmed V and J ends, which lost 0 bases and 9 bases, there was a span of 16 bases. From germline, CDR1 is SGHNT and CDR2 YYREEE (reference sequence). This CDR3 is built from 15 residues. CDR3 DNA sequence: TGTGCCAGCAGCTTGGGGGGAACAGGGATGGGTGAGCAGTTCTTC. Translated: CASSLGGTGMGEQFF.

This clone was found once. This rearrangement joins TRBV15 to TRBJ1-1; D remains ambiguous. The CDR3 spans 15 residues. CDR1 and CDR2 (germline): LNHNV, YYDKDF (reference sequence). V lost 3 bases to trimming and J lost 4 bases, with 15 bases between them. The CDR3 reads CATSRDGVSATEAFF. The DNA for the CDR3 is TGTGCCACCAGCAGGGACGGGGTATCGGCCACTGAAGCTTTCTTT. Supplemented by reference TRBV15 and TRBJ1-1, the full variable domain reads DAMVIQNPRYQVTQFGKPVTLSCSQTLNHNVMYWYQQKSSQAPKLLFHYYDKDFNNEADTPDNFQSRRPNTSFCFLDIRSPGLGDTAMYLCATSRDGVSATEAFFGQGTRLTVV.